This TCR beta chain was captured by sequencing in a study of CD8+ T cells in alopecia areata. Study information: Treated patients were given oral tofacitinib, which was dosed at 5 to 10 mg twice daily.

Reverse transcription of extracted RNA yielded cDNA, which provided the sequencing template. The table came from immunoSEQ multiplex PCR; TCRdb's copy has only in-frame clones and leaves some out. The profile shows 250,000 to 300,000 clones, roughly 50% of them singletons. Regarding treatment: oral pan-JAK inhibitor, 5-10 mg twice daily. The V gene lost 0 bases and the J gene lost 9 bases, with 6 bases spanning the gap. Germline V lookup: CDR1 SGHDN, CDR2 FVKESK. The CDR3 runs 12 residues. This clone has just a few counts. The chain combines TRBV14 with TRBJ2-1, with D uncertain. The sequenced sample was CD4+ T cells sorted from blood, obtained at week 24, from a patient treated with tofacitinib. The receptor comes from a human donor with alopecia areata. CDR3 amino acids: CASSQEGSEQFF. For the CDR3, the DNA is TGTGCCAGCAGCCAAGAGGGAAGTGAGCAGTTCTTC.